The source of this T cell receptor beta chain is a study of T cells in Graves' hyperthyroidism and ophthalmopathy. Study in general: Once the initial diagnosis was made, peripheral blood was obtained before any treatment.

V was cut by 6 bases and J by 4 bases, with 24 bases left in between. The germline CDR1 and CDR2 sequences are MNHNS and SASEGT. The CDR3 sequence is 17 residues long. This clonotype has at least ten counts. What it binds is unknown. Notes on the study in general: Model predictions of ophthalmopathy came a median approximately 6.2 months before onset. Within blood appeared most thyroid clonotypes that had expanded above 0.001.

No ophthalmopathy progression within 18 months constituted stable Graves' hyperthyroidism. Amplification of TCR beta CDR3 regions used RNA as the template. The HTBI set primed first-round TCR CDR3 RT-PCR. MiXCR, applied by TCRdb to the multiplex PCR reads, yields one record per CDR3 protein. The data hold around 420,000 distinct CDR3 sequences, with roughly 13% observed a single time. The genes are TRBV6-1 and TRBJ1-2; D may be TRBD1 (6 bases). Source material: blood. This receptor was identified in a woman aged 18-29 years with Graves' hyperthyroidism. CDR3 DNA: TGTGCCAGCAGCGGTGGATTGATACAGGGAGCGCGCTATGGCTACACCTTC. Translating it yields CASSGGLIQGARYGYTF.